The clone carrying this TCR beta chain appeared a few times. The record originates from a study of blood T cells in healthy people across ages. Trimming took 3 bases from V and 0 from J, leaving 10 bases between them. The CDR3 has 15 amino acids. A second PCR of about 7 to 11 cycles used a sample-barcoded 5' primer and a J-beta primer mix. TCRdb called the 5' RACE reads again in MiXCR, with one record for every CDR3 protein. The sample carries 800,000 to 950,000 distinct CDR3 sequences, 25% to 35% recorded once. These data were also filed under a second study, of T cells of mothers and their children. This second study notes: Biologically related mothers and children overlapped slightly more than unrelated pairs, a non-significant difference.

This sequence originates from a woman aged 40 to 50 in good health. Sequenced sample: blood. V gene TRBV12-3 or TRBV12-4 combines with J gene TRBJ2-3; no clear D gene. The CDR3 is CASSFVGASTDTQYF. The CDR3 bases are TGTGCCAGCAGTTTTGTAGGAGCCAGCACAGATACGCAGTATTTT.